This T cell receptor beta chain was recorded in a study of T cell responses to AZD1222 COVID-19 vaccine (dated by TCRdb to about 2021). A note on the overall study: TCR sequencing was performed for roughly 250 trial participants, of whom 200 to 210 were given two doses of AZD1222 and some 25 were given two doses of MenACWY control vaccine. Trial participants were enrolled by age into subgroups of 18-55, 56-69 and 70-plus years, and about 150, 27 and 61 TCR-sequenced participants, respectively, were included in these subgroups.

What the time point label conveys for this sample: about 28 days (+/-7) after the second vaccine dose. AZD1222 recipients given second doses at about 4 weeks or at about 12 weeks were pooled, since spike-specific TCR depth and breadth were not found to differ between the two schedules. Samples from vaccinated people were obtained from the UK trials COV001 and COV002, which included a single-blind randomized controlled phase 2/3 trial of AZD1222 (ChAdOx1 nCoV-19) in healthy adults. For TCRbeta chain sequencing, PBMC samples from trial participants were taken at day 0 and at day 28 after the second dose. This clone was recorded a few times. This clone's antigen is unknown. The sample holds no much larger clone one base away, and base qualities are not on file. V lost 0 bases and J lost 2 bases; the stretch between them is 5 bases long. The CDR3 measures 13 amino acids from cysteine to phenylalanine. Only the CDR3 part of the read is kept: 39 bases, read in frame from the first base. Looking up the germline V gene yields CDR1 MNHEY and CDR2 SVGEGT.

The CDR3 regions of human TCRbeta chains were analyzed by immunosequencing. Per the source publication's procedure: TCRs in the repertoires were matched against a reference library of SARS-CoV-2-specific TCRs that had been generated with the MIRA antigen-specificity platform. Breadth was defined as the fraction of unique TCRs that were SARS-CoV-2-associated. Depth was defined as the fraction of total T cells that were SARS-CoV-2-associated. Each spike-specific TCR was assigned to its reactive spike region and to a CD4 or CD8 class using the MIRA data. Log10-transformed breadth and depth values were compared by one-way ANOVA with Sidak's multiple comparisons tests. TCRdb's version of the immuneACCESS table is confined to in-frame rearrangements and falls short of the full clone set. An unresolved V gene accounts for under half of the shortfall where checked; the remainder is of unknown origin. That table supplies the V and J calls and clone size; D and trimming were determined from the DNA. The sample table shows 95,000 to 150,000 clones, and around 85% are seen once. The ten biggest clones cover around 4.4% of the sample.

The paper as a whole reports these results and caveats: After two AZD1222 doses, spike-specific TCR breadth and depth were significantly higher than at day 0 and than in MenACWY recipients. The 56-69-year group was small, and its depth increase did not reach significance, likely because of low power. Because no day 14 peak-response samples were available, the repertoires could be characterized only after the peak T cell response. Epitopes outside the regions mutated in the B.1.351 and B.1.1.7 variants were reportedly recognized by nearly half of the unique spike-specific TCRs. Participants were mostly white British, with more females than males. The authors suggested clonal diversity may have been underestimated. Conclusions about previously exposed vaccinees are limited, since just six AZD1222 recipients were seropositive for SARS-CoV-2 at baseline. The whole spike protein was spanned by vaccine-associated CD4 TCRs, and dominant responses were seen in regions 160-218 and 743-854.

The clonotype was recovered from an adult who received the AZD1222 COVID-19 vaccine. The sequence links TRBV6-2 or TRBV6-3 to TRBJ2-7, with the identity of the D gene unclear. This specimen consisted of peripheral blood, obtained 28 days after the second AZD1222 dose. In nucleotide form, the sequence is TGTGCCAGCAGTTACTCGGATCCCTACGAGCAGTACTTC. Its translation reads: CASSYSDPYEQYF.